These 17 T cell receptor beta chains were sequenced from one sample in a study of T cell changes during pregnancy in multiple sclerosis. Data came from immunoSEQ multiplex PCR; TCRdb stores just in-frame clones and leaves some out. The sample has tens of thousands of clones; about 91% are singletons. Source: CD4+ T cells from peripheral blood mononuclear cells, taken in the third trimester of pregnancy. These TCRs come from a female donor with multiple sclerosis, enrolled in a pregnancy study.

V is TRBV18 and J is TRBJ1-5; TRBD1 matches 7 bases. The CDR3 covers 15 residues. Germline trimming cut 4 bases from V and 4 bases from J; bases unmatched to any gene: 7. From germline, CDR1 is KGHSH and CDR2 LQKENI. CDR3 sequence: CASSLMGTVNQPQHF. The CDR3 DNA reads as TGTGCCAGCTCACTGATGGGGACAGTAAATCAGCCCCAGCATTTT.

This clone was found once. V and J are TRBV28 and TRBJ2-7, with D hard to call. The V end was cut by 4 bases, the J end by 4 bases, with 5 bases between. Germline CDR1 is MDHEN and CDR2 is SYDVKM. CDR3 length equals 11 residues. The CDR3 DNA follows: TGTGCCAGCAGTTCCTTTTACGAGCAGTACTTC. Amino acids: CASSSFYEQYF.

The rearrangement uses TRBV29-1 and TRBJ2-1, with D perhaps TRBD2 (6 bases). CDR1 and CDR2 from the germline V gene are SQVTM and ANQGSEA. The length of the CDR3 is 12 residues. V was pared by 2 bases and J by 6 bases, with 8 bases between. This chain's CDR3 is CSVERGGNEQFF. CDR3 bases: TGCAGCGTTGAAAGGGGAGGCAATGAGCAGTTCTTC.

This clone was recorded once. V and J are TRBV30 and TRBJ1-2, with 7 bases aligning to TRBD1. CDR1 is GTSNPN, CDR2 SVGIG, per germline (reference sequence). CDR3 length equals 14 residues. After removal of 7 bases from V and 4 bases from J, the junction contained 12 bases not matched to a gene. CDR3 nucleotides: TGTGCCTCAAGACCCTCGGGACAGAGCTATGGCTACACCTTC. Protein product: CASRPSGQSYGYTF. Drawing the rest from reference TRBV30 and TRBJ1-2, the complete variable domain is SQTIHQWPATLVQPVGSPLSLECTVEGTSNPNLYWYRQAAGRGLQLLFYSVGIGQISSEVPQNLSASRPQDRQFILSSKKLLLSDSGFYLCASRPSGQSYGYTFGSGTRLTVV.

The chain combines TRBV30 with TRBJ1-3; TRBD1 might be the D (6 bases). Germline V gene sequence: CDR1 GTSNPN, CDR2 SVGIG (reference sequence). V was pared by 8 bases and J by 0 bases, with 17 bases between. This CDR3 contains 15 residues. The CDR3 DNA is TGTGCCCGGACCCGGGGCAGGGGCTCTGGAAACACCATATATTTT. It encodes CARTRGRGSGNTIYF.

This clone showed up just a few times. This chain joins TRBV5-6 and TRBJ2-3, with 9 bases matching TRBD2. The V segment lost 3 bases and the J segment 5 bases; nucleotides outside the gene matches: 7. The CDR3 runs to 15 residues. Germline V gene lookup returns CDR1 SGHDT and CDR2 YYEEEE. The CDR3 DNA follows: TGTGCCAGCAGCTCGACCCTTAGCGGGGGAGATACGCAGTATTTT. This gives the protein CASSSTLSGGDTQYF.

The chain recombines TRBV5-1 with TRBJ2-7; 10 bases map to TRBD1. Germline V gives CDR1 SGHRS, CDR2 YFSETQ. V was pared by 4 bases and J by 1 base, with 5 bases of the junction left unmatched. There are 15 residues in the CDR3. CDR3 region: CASSREDRGSYEQYF. In nucleotides, the CDR3 is TGCGCCAGCAGCAGAGAGGACAGGGGGTCCTACGAGCAGTACTTC.

This rearrangement joins TRBV18 to TRBJ2-7; 7 bases align to TRBD1. Per the germline V gene, CDR1 is KGHSH and CDR2 is LQKENI. The CDR3 length is 12 residues. With V trimmed by 4 bases and J by 3 bases, 0 bases remained unmatched. This CDR3 reads CASSRDSYEQYF. The CDR3 DNA follows: TGTGCCAGCTCACGGGACAGCTACGAGCAGTACTTC.

The chain links TRBV2 to TRBJ1-2; D ambiguous. The length of the CDR3 is 12 residues. The germline V and J ends were trimmed by 5 bases and 4 bases, with 8 bases remaining between them. Germline loops: CDR1 SNHLY, CDR2 FYNNEI. As DNA, the CDR3 is TGTGCCAGCAGTCGACACTTCTATGGCTACACCTTC. It specifies CASSRHFYGYTF.

This clone has a handful of counts. The rearrangement uses TRBV20-1 and TRBJ2-5, with D unclear. The V gene's germline CDR1 is DFQATT and CDR2 SNEGSKA (reference sequence). V dropped 5 bases and J dropped 4 bases, with 8 bases sitting between them. The CDR3 length is 11 residues. In DNA, the CDR3 is TGCAGTGCTTACAGCCGAGAGACCCAGTACTTC. Translated: CSAYSRETQYF.

The V call is TRBV23-1, the J call TRBJ2-7; a possible D gene is TRBD2 (6 bases). TRBV23-1 is annotated as an ORF whose role is uncertain. The length of the CDR3 is 14 residues. Between the trimmed V and J ends, which lost 8 bases and 3 bases, there was a span of 17 bases. For the CDR3, the DNA is TGCGCCAGCCGCCAGACATCGGAGGGCTACGAGCAGTACTTC. Protein product: CASRQTSEGYEQYF.

V gene TRBV9 combines with J gene TRBJ2-7; 9 bases fit TRBD1. V lost 1 base to trimming and J lost 8 bases; unmatched junction nucleotides: 7. CDR1 SGDLS and CDR2 YYNGEE come from the germline V gene. The CDR3 has 14 residues. The CDR3 sequence: CASSVTPGQGQQYF. The CDR3 bases are TGTGCCAGCAGCGTAACACCGGGACAGGGACAGCAGTACTTC.

The J gene is TRBJ2-3, the V gene TRBV12-5; no clear D gene. The CDR3 runs to 11 residues. V gave up 6 bases and J gave up 3 bases, with 4 bases separating them. Germline V gene sequence: CDR1 LGHNT, CDR2 FRNRAP. DNA of the CDR3: TGTGCTAGTGGGCGTACAGATACGCAGTATTTT. Translating it yields CASGRTDTQYF. The full variable domain, in which reference TRBV12-5 and TRBJ2-3 provide the parts outside the CDR3, is DARVTQTPRHKVTEMGQEVTMRCQPILGHNTVFWYRQTMMQGLELLAYFRNRAPLDDSGMPKDRFSAEMPDATLATLKIQPSEPRDSAVYFCASGRTDTQYFGPGTRLTVL.

The chain has TRBV29-1 and TRBJ1-5, with D possibly matching TRBD1 (6 bases). The CDR3 consists of 14 residues. V was pared by 7 bases and J by 6 bases, with 19 bases between. Germline V gene data show CDR1 as SQVTM and CDR2 as ANQGSEA. CDR3 sequence reads: CSALRGSGRQPQHF. The CDR3 coding sequence is TGCAGCGCCCTCAGGGGATCCGGACGTCAGCCCCAGCATTTT.

The chain combines TRBV19 with TRBJ2-3, with a possible D match to TRBD2 (6 bases). V gave up 5 bases and J gave up 8 bases, with 11 bases separating them. Germline V gene lookup returns CDR1 LNHDA and CDR2 SQIVND (reference sequence). The CDR3 covers 12 residues. The chain's CDR3 is CASSPGLRTQYF. CDR3 sequence (DNA): TGTGCCAGTAGTCCGGGACTCCGTACGCAGTATTTT.

CDR3: CASTTGRNEKLFF. The CDR3 nucleotides read TGTGCCAGCACCACAGGGCGTAATGAAAAACTGTTTTTT. The V call is TRBV2, the J call TRBJ1-4; weak D call: TRBD1 (6 bases). The CDR3 is 13 amino acids. Between the trimmed V and J ends, which lost 7 bases and 4 bases, there was a span of 10 bases. CDR1 SNHLY and CDR2 FYNNEI come from the germline V gene. The whole variable domain, remainder taken from reference TRBV2 and TRBJ1-4, is EPEVTQTPSHQVTQMGQEVILRCVPISNHLYFYWYRQILGQKVEFLVSFYNNEISEKSEIFDDQFSVERPDGSNFTLKIRSTKLEDSAMYFCASTTGRNEKLFFGSGTQLSVL.

This chain links TRBV5-1 with TRBJ2-7; 9 bases map to TRBD1. This CDR3 has 15 amino acids. Germline loops: CDR1 SGHRS, CDR2 YFSETQ. V gave up 6 bases and J gave up 5 bases; unmatched junction bases: 12. Written as DNA, the CDR3 is TGCGCCAGCACACAACCGGGGACAGGGTACCACGAGCAGTACTTC. It yields the protein CASTQPGTGYHEQYF.